This TCR beta chain was identified in a study of T cell clonality in common variable immunodeficiency. Overall study findings and caveats: CVID subjects shared fewer TCRbeta clones than healthy controls did. The cause of increased CVID clonality remains unclear without subpopulation sequencing.

Only in-frame clones appear in the TCRdb table, and some are missing; sequencing was by immunoSEQ multiplex PCR. Recorded here are around 29,000 clones, none singletons. This clone has just a few counts. Its specificity is unknown. Its ends do not fully match the called genes, so a read error is possible. The sample contains more than one DNA sequence encoding this CDR3. Caucasian heritage predominated among both patients and controls. Each donor provided 5 to 8 ml of heparinized whole blood. Sequenced material: peripheral blood mononuclear cells. The sequence derives from a person between 18 and 75 years old in good health.

CDR3 residues: CAWAAGTGAGNTIYF. Incomplete CDR3 DNA: TGTGCCTGGGCCGCTGGAACAGGGGCTGGAAACACG. J is TRBJ1-3 and V is TRBV30, with 7 bases identical to TRBD1. The read terminates 3 residues before the CDR3 end, so the remaining end is supplied by the germline J gene. From germline, CDR1 is GTSNPN and CDR2 SVGIG (reference sequence). The CDR3 is made up of 15 amino acids.